This T cell receptor (beta chain) was recorded in a study of blood T cell repertoires in COVID-19. Background on the study: Specimens from acute and convalescent COVID-19 originated in the United States, Italy and Spain. In each case, the material was cDNA or gDNA derived from T cells, B-cell-depleted T cells, or PBMCs.

Using immunoSEQ multiplex PCR, the repertoire was profiled, and TCRdb retains in-frame clones only, with some absent. The repertoire holds approximately 200,000 clones, with less than 90% as singletons. CDR1 and CDR2 from the germline V gene are MGHRA and YSYEKL. Trimming took off 4 bases at V and 1 base at J, with 11 bases between the two ends. The CDR3 is 14 amino acids. The sequenced sample was peripheral blood. The V and J genes are TRBV4-1 and TRBJ2-7; D is possibly TRBD1 (5 bases). This TCR was sampled from a woman aged 60-75 years who had recovered from COVID-19. The CDR3 reads CASSLRVISYEQYF. In DNA, the CDR3 is TGCGCCAGCAGCCTCAGGGTCATTTCCTACGAGCAGTACTTC.